This is a list of T cell receptor beta chains from one sample in a study of OX40 agonist ivuxolimab in advanced cancers. Only in-frame clones appear in the TCRdb table, and some are missing; sequencing was by immunoSEQ multiplex PCR. This table has 55,000 to 75,000 clones, roughly 85% appearing once. Sequenced material: CD4+ or CD8+ T cells sorted from blood, taken in a trial of the OX40 agonist ivuxolimab. Receptor source: an adult with an advanced solid tumor such as melanoma, head and neck, liver or kidney cancer. Both conserved end residues are part of each CDR3. The D gene is left open where the match is weak. Clone sizes are given selectively: once, few, many, or a class where the clone is expanded.

V gene	clone size	J gene	D gene	CDR3 DNA	CDR3 protein
TRBV27	-	TRBJ2-3	-	TGTGCCAGCAGTTTATCGAGGTGGTGGGAAGGGGTGCGCACAGATACGCAGTATTTT	CASSLSRWWEGVRTDTQYF
TRBV6-5	-	TRBJ1-1	-	TGTGCCAGCAGCCCGACAGAAAACACTGAAGCTTTCTTT	CASSPTENTEAFF
TRBV11-3	-	TRBJ2-1	-	TGTGCCAGCAGCCCCGTCTCGGGTGGTGAGCAGTTCTTC	CASSPVSGGEQFF
TRBV10-3	-	TRBJ2-1	TRBD2	TGTGCCATCAGTGAGTCTCGGGCTAGCGGGGATCACAATGAGCAGTTCTTC	CAISESRASGDHNEQFF
TRBV7-2	-	TRBJ1-1	-	TGTGCCAGCAGTATCGGGATCCACAGGAACACTGAAGCTTTCTTT	CASSIGIHRNTEAFF
TRBV12-5	-	TRBJ1-5	-	TGTGCTAGTGGGAAGACAGGTAATCAGCCCCAGCATTTT	CASGKTGNQPQHF
TRBV9	-	TRBJ2-1	TRBD2	TGTGCCAGCAGCCTCAGTGGGGTTGGAGCGGGGTTCTACAATGAGCAGTTCTTC	CASSLSGVGAGFYNEQFF
TRBV7-8	-	TRBJ1-2	-	TGTGCCAGCCGAGGGAGGGGTCCCTACACCTTC	CASRGRGPYTF
TRBV11-1	once	TRBJ1-1	-	TGTGCCAGCAAACGGGCCACTGAAGCTTTCTTT	CASKRATEAFF
TRBV10-3	-	TRBJ2-2	TRBD1	TGTGCCATCAGTGGGACAGGATACGCGAACACCGGGGAGCTGTTTTTT	CAISGTGYANTGELFF
TRBV19	-	TRBJ1-5	-	TGTGCCAGTAGATCGACCGGGAATCACCAGCCCCAGCATTTT	CASRSTGNHQPQHF
TRBV30	-	TRBJ2-2	TRBD2	TGTGCCTGGGTTAGCGGGAGGGCGGGTAACACCGGGGAGCTGTTTTTT	CAWVSGRAGNTGELFF
TRBV9	few	TRBJ1-4	-	TGTGCCAGCAGCGTAGCAGGGACTAATGAAAAACTGTTTTTT	CASSVAGTNEKLFF
TRBV30	-	TRBJ2-7	-	TGTGCCTGGGGGCTGGGCTACGAGCAGTACTTC	CAWGLGYEQYF
TRBV30	-	TRBJ2-5	-	TGTGCCTGGACGGGCAACCCTCCCAAAGAGACCCAGTACTTC	CAWTGNPPKETQYF
TRBV10-3	-	TRBJ1-2	-	TGTGCCATCAGTGAGTCGGGCAGGGCAAAATTTAACTATGGCTACACCTTC	CAISESGRAKFNYGYTF
TRBV11-3	-	TRBJ1-1	-	TGTGCCAGCAGCGCACAGGCCCTCGCCACTGAAGCTTTCTTT	CASSAQALATEAFF
TRBV5-6	-	TRBJ2-3	TRBD2	TGTGCCAGCAGCTTGGGTAGCGGGAGCGGAAATACGCAGTATTTT	CASSLGSGSGNTQYF
TRBV6-5	-	TRBJ1-1	-	TGTGCCAGTCGGGACCAGGTTGAAGCTTTCTTT	CASRDQVEAFF
TRBV11-2	-	TRBJ2-7	TRBD2	TGTGCCAGCAGCTTACCGGGGCGACTAGCAGGAGAGCAGTACTTC	CASSLPGRLAGEQYF
TRBV7-2	-	TRBJ1-2	TRBD1	TGTGCCAGCAGCTTATACCAGGGGGCTGACTATGGCTACACCTTC	CASSLYQGADYGYTF
TRBV5-6	-	TRBJ1-2	TRBD1	TGTGCCAGCAGCTCGGGACAGTACTATGGCTACACCTTC	CASSSGQYYGYTF
TRBV4-2	once	TRBJ2-7	-	TGTGCCAGCAGCGCGCGGTCGAACTCCTACGAGCAGTACTTC	CASSARSNSYEQYF
TRBV5-4	-	TRBJ2-7	TRBD1	TGTGCCAGCAGCGCCGGACAGGGGATCGAGCGGTACTTC	CASSAGQGIERYF
TRBV4-1	few	TRBJ1-2	-	TGCGCCAGCAGCCAAGATAGGGCTAGCTATGGCTACACCTTC	CASSQDRASYGYTF
TRBV9	-	TRBJ1-3	-	TGTGCCAGCAGCGTAGATCGTGGAAACACCATATATTTT	CASSVDRGNTIYF
TRBV7-9	-	TRBJ1-3	-	TGTGCCAGCAGCTTAGATGGAAACACCATATATTTT	CASSLDGNTIYF
TRBV6-6	-	TRBJ1-2	-	TGTGCCAGCAGTTACGGAGGTGGCTACACCTTC	CASSYGGGYTF
TRBV7-3	-	TRBJ2-3	TRBD2	TGTGCCAGCAGCCGAGCGGGGATCACAGATACGCAGTATTTT	CASSRAGITDTQYF
TRBV2	-	TRBJ1-2	TRBD1	TGTGCCAGCAGTGAGGGGATGGGACAGAACTATGGCTACACCTTC	CASSEGMGQNYGYTF
TRBV19	-	TRBJ2-3	TRBD1	TGTGCCAGTAGTACGGTGGGACAGGGTTCAGATACGCAGTATTTT	CASSTVGQGSDTQYF
TRBV7-2	-	TRBJ1-5	-	TGTGCCAGCAGCTTATATGTCCGGTCGATCCCTCAGCCCCAGCATTTT	CASSLYVRSIPQPQHF
TRBV7-9	-	TRBJ2-3	-	TGTGCCAGCAGCTTAGAGGCAGATACGCAGTATTTT	CASSLEADTQYF
TRBV18	-	TRBJ2-5	-	TGTGCCAGCTCACCACCAGCCCAAGAGACCCAGTACTTC	CASSPPAQETQYF
TRBV5-4	-	TRBJ1-1	-	TGTGCCAGCAGCGCCGGTCAGGGGATTGAAGCTTTCTTT	CASSAGQGIEAFF
TRBV6-5	-	TRBJ2-5	TRBD1	TGTGCCAGCAGTGGACAGGGGGTGGGGGAGACCCAGTACTTC	CASSGQGVGETQYF
TRBV7-6	-	TRBJ2-1	TRBD2	TGTGCCAGCAGCTTATGGGCCTCTGCTCCCCTCAAGCGGGACCTAGACAATGAGCAGTTCTTC	CASSLWASAPLKRDLDNEQFF
TRBV21-1	few	TRBJ2-7	-	TGTGCCACCGAGGGGGGAGACAGGGGTACCTACGAGCAGTACTTC	CATEGGDRGTYEQYF
TRBV29-1	-	TRBJ2-1	-	TGCAGCGTTGATTTAGCGGATCTATACAATGAGCAGTTCTTC	CSVDLADLYNEQFF
TRBV4-1	-	TRBJ1-1	TRBD1	TGCGCCAGCAGCCCGGGACAGGGGCCGGACACTGAAGCTTTCTTT	CASSPGQGPDTEAFF
TRBV5-1	once	TRBJ2-7	TRBD2	TGCGCCAGCAGCTTGGGTGGTAGCGGGGGATTCTACGAGCAGTACTTC	CASSLGGSGGFYEQYF
TRBV19	-	TRBJ1-5	-	TGTGCCAGTAGTATATCAGAAAATAGCAATCAGCCCCAGCATTTT	CASSISENSNQPQHF
TRBV6-5	-	TRBJ2-5	-	TGTGCCAGCAGTTACTCGTCGCAGGCCGGAGGGGAGACCCAGTACTTC	CASSYSSQAGGETQYF
TRBV5-6	-	TRBJ1-4	-	TGTGCCAGCAGCTTCAGAGACTTTAATGAAAAACTGTTTTTT	CASSFRDFNEKLFF
TRBV19	few	TRBJ2-7	-	TGTGCCACTAAAGGGGCGGGGAGCTCCTACGAGCAGTACTTC	CATKGAGSSYEQYF